This T cell receptor (beta chain) is from a study of early T cells in non-severe SARS-CoV-2 infection. Across the whole study: The study sequenced bulk RNA from unsorted whole blood, with chains unpaired.

MiXCR was run by TCRdb on the 5' RACE reads, yielding one entry per CDR3 protein. The table includes tens of thousands of distinct CDR3 sequences, roughly 7% detected once. This clonotype appeared many times. The receptor was isolated from an adult who was a healthcare worker with PCR-confirmed SARS-CoV-2 infection or an uninfected control (not recorded which). Material for sequencing was whole blood.

CDR3 DNA: TGTGCCAGCAGTTTAGGGACAGGGGGCATAGATACGCAGTATTTT. Its translation: CASSLGTGGIDTQYF. V is TRBV28 and J is TRBJ2-3, with TRBD1 identical over 12 bases. Trimming at V came to 2 bases and at J to 5 bases, leaving 2 bases not matched to a gene. Per germline, CDR1 MDHEN and CDR2 SYDVKM. This CDR3 is built from 15 residues.